One sample yielded the 8 T cell receptor beta chains listed below, sequenced in a study of T-cell memory formation after mild COVID-19. One entry per CDR3 protein, called by TCRdb with MiXCR from the 5' RACE reads. Of some 150,000 distinct CDR3 sequences in the sample, more than 13% were seen once. The sequenced material came from PBMCs or a T cell subset sorted from them (not recorded which). These receptor sequences come from an adult woman who had mild COVID-19 (a few samples of this study predate the infection). Cell type and time point are not known.

Of note for this clonotype: At one of its ends the junction is not consistent with the germline gene, which may arise from a read error. The genes are TRBV30 and TRBJ2-2; D is possibly TRBD1 (5 bases). There are 12 residues in the CDR3. CDR1 is GTSNPN and CDR2 is SVGIG in the germline V gene (reference sequence). CDR3 sequence (DNA): TGTGCCTGGAGTTGGGGCACCAGGGAGCTGTTTTTT. Amino acid sequence: CAWSWGTRELFF.

This clonotype was observed many times. This chain connects TRBV12-3 or TRBV12-4 to TRBJ2-5; TRBD1 or TRBD2 may be the D gene (5 bases each). The CDR3 extends over 16 amino acids. V was cut by 6 bases and J by 4 bases, with 21 bases left in between. CDR3 sequence reads: CASSPPGTEVPETQYF. Written as DNA, the CDR3 is TGTGCCAGCAGCCCTCCCGGGACGGAGGTCCCAGAGACCCAGTACTTC.

This clonotype was seen a few times. The chain combines TRBV7-3 with TRBJ2-1; 11 bases are a match to TRBD2. CDR3 length: 18 residues. Unmatched junction bases numbered 10, after V lost 5 bases and J lost 1 base. CDR1 SGHTA and CDR2 FQGTGA come from the germline V gene. CDR3 nucleotides: TGTGCCAGCAGCCACGCCTTCGGGACTAGCGGTTCCTACAATGAGCAGTTCTTC. Translated, it gives CASSHAFGTSGSYNEQFF.

This clonotype was observed a handful of times. The chain is built from TRBV3-1 and TRBJ2-1, with D possibly being TRBD1 (6 bases). The CDR3 runs 19 residues. CDR1 is LGHDT, CDR2 YNNKEL, per germline (reference sequence). The V gene lost 1 base and the J gene lost 4 bases, with 23 bases spanning the gap. The DNA for the CDR3 is TGTGCCAGCAGCCAAGTTGGGCAGGGGCCTCAACTGGGGTACAATGAGCAGTTCTTC. Its protein is CASSQVGQGPQLGYNEQFF.

The chain uses TRBV7-9 and TRBJ2-2; 9 bases match TRBD1. The germline gives CDR1 SEHNR, CDR2 FQNEAQ (reference sequence). This CDR3 has 19 residues. The ends lost 8 bases at V and 0 bases at J; junction bases unmatched: 16. The CDR3 protein is CASPPSPGTGNANTGELFF. DNA of the CDR3: TGTGCCAGCCCACCAAGTCCCGGGACAGGGAACGCGAACACCGGGGAGCTGTTTTTT.

The rearrangement uses TRBV27 and TRBJ1-2; TRBD1 matches 7 bases. Germline CDR1 and CDR2: MNHEY and SMNVEV (reference sequence). Trimming at V came to 8 bases and at J to 6 bases, leaving 9 bases not matched to a gene. The CDR3 is 13 amino acids. Written as DNA, the CDR3 is TGTGCCAGCGGGCCGGGACAGATCGATGGCTACACCTTC. Amino acids: CASGPGQIDGYTF.

The CDR3 here is CASSPTGHGMDEQFF. CDR3 bases: TGTGCCAGCAGCCCTACAGGGCACGGGATGGATGAGCAGTTCTTC. The chain links TRBV9 to TRBJ2-1, with D perhaps matching TRBD1 (6 bases). The CDR3 has 15 amino acids. Trimming removed 4 bases at V and 8 bases at J, with 19 bases between. CDR1 and CDR2 (germline): SGDLS, YYNGEE.

The chain recombines TRBV15 with TRBJ1-5; the D gene is possibly TRBD1 (6 bases). The CDR3 has 16 amino acids. V lost 3 bases, J lost 6 bases, and 18 bases lay in between. CDR1 LNHNV and CDR2 YYDKDF come from the germline V gene (reference sequence). The CDR3, as DNA: TGTGCCACCAGCAGTTCCCTAATAGGGGGTGGTCAGCCCCAGCATTTT. This translates into CATSSSLIGGGQPQHF.